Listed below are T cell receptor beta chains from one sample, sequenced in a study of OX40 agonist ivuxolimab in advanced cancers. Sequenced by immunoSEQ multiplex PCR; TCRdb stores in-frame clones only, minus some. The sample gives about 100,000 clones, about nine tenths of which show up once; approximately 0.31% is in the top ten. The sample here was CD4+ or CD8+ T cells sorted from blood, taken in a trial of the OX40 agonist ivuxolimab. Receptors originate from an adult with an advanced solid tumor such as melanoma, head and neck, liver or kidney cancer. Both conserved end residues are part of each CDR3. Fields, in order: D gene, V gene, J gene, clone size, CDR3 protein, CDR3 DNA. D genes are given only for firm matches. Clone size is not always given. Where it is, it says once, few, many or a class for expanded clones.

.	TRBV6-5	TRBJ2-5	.	CASGGRGTAKETQYF	TGTGCCAGCGGGGGCCGCGGGACAGCCAAAGAGACCCAGTACTTC
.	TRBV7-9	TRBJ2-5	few	CASSPRALYQETQYF	TGTGCCAGCAGTCCCAGAGCCTTGTACCAAGAGACCCAGTACTTC
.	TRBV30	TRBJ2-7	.	CAWSVKGTGRVEQYF	TGTGCCTGGAGTGTAAAGGGAACAGGGAGGGTGGAGCAGTACTTC
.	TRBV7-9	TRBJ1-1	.	CASRADTNTEAFF	TGTGCCAGCAGGGCGGACACTAACACTGAAGCTTTCTTT
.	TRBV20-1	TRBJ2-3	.	CSARHGDTQYF	TGCAGTGCTAGACATGGGGATACGCAGTATTTT
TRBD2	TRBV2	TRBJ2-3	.	CASKSGLAGAADTQYF	TGTGCCAGCAAGTCGGGACTAGCGGGAGCTGCAGATACGCAGTATTTT
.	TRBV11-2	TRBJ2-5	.	CASSPSDGQTQYF	TGTGCCAGCAGCCCCTCGGACGGGCAGACCCAGTACTTC
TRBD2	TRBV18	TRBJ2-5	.	CASSPPGGIQETQYF	TGTGCCAGCTCACCTCCCGGGGGGATCCAAGAGACCCAGTACTTC
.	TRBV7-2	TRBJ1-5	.	CASSLAPPYSNQPQHF	TGTGCCAGCAGCTTAGCGCCGCCTTATAGCAATCAGCCCCAGCATTTT
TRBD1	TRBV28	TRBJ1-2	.	CASSLPGTGSGYTF	TGTGCCAGCAGTCTACCCGGGACAGGGTCTGGCTACACCTTC
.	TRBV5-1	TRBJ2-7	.	CASSSDGMAAYEQYF	TGCGCCAGCAGCTCGGACGGGATGGCGGCCTACGAGCAGTACTTC
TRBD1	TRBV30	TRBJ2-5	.	CAFNRGGGQGTQYF	TGTGCCTTTAACAGGGGCGGTGGGCAAGGAACCCAGTACTTC
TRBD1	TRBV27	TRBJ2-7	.	CASSRTGGLGEQYF	TGTGCCAGCAGTCGAACAGGGGGCTTGGGGGAGCAGTACTTC
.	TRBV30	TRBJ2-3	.	CAWSVGHSTDTQYF	TGTGCCTGGAGTGTTGGTCACAGCACAGATACGCAGTATTTT
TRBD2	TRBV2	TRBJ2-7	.	CASSVERENEQYF	TGTGCCAGCAGTGTCGAGCGGGAGAACGAGCAGTACTTC
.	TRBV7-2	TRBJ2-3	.	CASSLTGTLSTDTQYF	TGTGCCAGCAGCTTAACCGGGACTCTAAGCACAGATACGCAGTATTTT
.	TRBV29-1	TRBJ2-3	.	CSVDVRQGQDTQYF	TGCAGCGTTGATGTTAGGCAGGGCCAAGATACGCAGTATTTT
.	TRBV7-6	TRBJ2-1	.	CASSLSSSYNEQFF	TGTGCCAGCAGCTTATCTAGCTCCTACAATGAGCAGTTCTTC
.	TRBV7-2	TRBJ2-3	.	CASSPLLNTDTQYF	TGTGCCAGCAGCCCGCTACTTAACACAGATACGCAGTATTTT
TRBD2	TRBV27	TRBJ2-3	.	CASSPLQLAGRGDTQYF	TGTGCCAGCAGTCCCCTACAACTAGCGGGCAGAGGAGATACGCAGTATTTT
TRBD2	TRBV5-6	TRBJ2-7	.	CASSWTSGRNEQYF	TGTGCCAGCAGCTGGACTAGCGGGAGGAACGAGCAGTACTTC
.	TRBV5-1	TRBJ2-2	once	CASSFGGNTGELFF	TGCGCCAGCAGCTTTGGGGGAAACACCGGGGAGCTGTTTTTT
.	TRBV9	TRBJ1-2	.	CASSVVDGPGNGYTF	TGTGCCAGCAGCGTAGTGGACGGGCCGGGGAATGGCTACACCTTC
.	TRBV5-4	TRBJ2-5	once	CASSLSGGLETQYF	TGTGCCAGCAGCCTTAGTGGGGGGCTAGAGACCCAGTACTTC
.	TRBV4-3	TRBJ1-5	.	CASSQGSNQPQHF	TGCGCCAGCAGCCAAGGGTCCAATCAGCCCCAGCATTTT
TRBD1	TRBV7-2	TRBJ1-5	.	CASSLVGTGDTSNQPQHF	TGTGCCAGCAGCTTAGTTGGGACAGGGGATACAAGCAATCAGCCCCAGCATTTT
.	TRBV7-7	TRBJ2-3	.	CASSLGPGDGTQYF	TGTGCCAGCAGCTTAGGACCGGGAGACGGTACGCAGTATTTT
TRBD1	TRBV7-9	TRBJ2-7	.	CASSYRQGHEQYF	TGTGCCAGCAGTTATAGACAGGGCCACGAGCAGTACTTC
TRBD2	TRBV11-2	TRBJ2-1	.	CASSLVPTSDYNEQFF	TGTGCCAGCAGCTTAGTACCGACTAGCGACTACAATGAGCAGTTCTTC
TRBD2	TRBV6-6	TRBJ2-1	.	CASKTSGSNEQFF	TGTGCCAGCAAGACTAGCGGGAGCAATGAGCAGTTCTTC
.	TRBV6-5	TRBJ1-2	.	CASSPGRNYGYTF	TGTGCCAGCAGCCCGGGACGGAACTATGGCTACACCTTC
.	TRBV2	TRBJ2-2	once	CASGSGVSNTGELFF	TGTGCCAGCGGGTCAGGAGTTAGCAACACCGGGGAGCTGTTTTTT
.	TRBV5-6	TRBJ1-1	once	CASSLRGNTEAFF	TGTGCCAGCAGCTTGCGAGGGAACACTGAAGCTTTCTTT
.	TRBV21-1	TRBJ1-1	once	CASTAGGWPEAFF	TGTGCCAGCACCGCCGGGGGGTGGCCTGAAGCTTTCTTT
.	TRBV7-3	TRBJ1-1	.	CASSLDTYTEAFF	TGTGCCAGCAGCCTGGACACCTACACTGAAGCTTTCTTT
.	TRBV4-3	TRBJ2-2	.	CASSTMLPGELFF	TGCGCCAGCAGTACTATGTTGCCCGGGGAGCTGTTTTTT
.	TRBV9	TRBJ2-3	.	CASSVGGSTDTQYF	TGTGCCAGCAGCGTAGGTGGTAGCACAGATACGCAGTATTTT
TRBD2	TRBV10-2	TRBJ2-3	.	CASSESRVAGGPDTQYF	TGCGCCAGCAGTGAGTCGAGGGTAGCGGGAGGGCCCGATACGCAGTATTTT
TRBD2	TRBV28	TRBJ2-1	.	CASSSSGSVVDEQFF	TGTGCCAGCAGCTCTAGCGGGAGCGTGGTGGATGAGCAGTTCTTC
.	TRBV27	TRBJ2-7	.	CASSDRAGLPYEQYF	TGTGCCAGCAGTGATCGAGCGGGCCTACCCTACGAGCAGTACTTC
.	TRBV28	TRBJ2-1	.	CASSFYNEQFF	TGTGCCAGCAGTTTCTATAATGAGCAGTTCTTC
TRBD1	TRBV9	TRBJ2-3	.	CASSVGRGRDTQYF	TGTGCCAGCAGCGTCGGCAGGGGGCGTGATACGCAGTATTTT
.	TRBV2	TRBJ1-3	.	CASSPSSGNTIYF	TGTGCCAGCAGCCCTAGCTCTGGAAACACCATATATTTT
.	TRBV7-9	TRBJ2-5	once	CASSLEGGTQYF	TGTGCCAGCAGCTTAGAAGGTGGGACCCAGTACTTC
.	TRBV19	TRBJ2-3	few	CASSIGTEADTQYF	TGTGCCAGTAGTATAGGGACAGAGGCAGATACGCAGTATTTT
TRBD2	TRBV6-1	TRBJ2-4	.	CASSEPLSGRIKNIQYF	TGTGCCAGCAGTGAGCCTTTGAGCGGGAGAATCAAAAACATTCAGTACTTC
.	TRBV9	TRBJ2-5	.	CASSARAEVEETQYF	TGTGCCAGCAGCGCACGAGCGGAAGTCGAAGAGACCCAGTACTTC
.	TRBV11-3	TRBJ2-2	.	CASSLSGTPGELFF	TGTGCCAGCAGCTTATCGGGGACCCCCGGGGAGCTGTTTTTT
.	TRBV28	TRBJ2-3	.	CASSLLTDTQYF	TGTGCCAGCAGTTTACTCACAGATACGCAGTATTTT
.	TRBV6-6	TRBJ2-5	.	CASSYSSQLETQYF	TGTGCCAGCAGTTACTCGTCGCAGCTTGAGACCCAGTACTTC
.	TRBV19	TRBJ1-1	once	CASSSAGTQNEAFF	TGTGCCAGTAGTTCAGCCGGGACACAAAATGAAGCTTTCTTT
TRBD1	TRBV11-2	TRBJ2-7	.	CASSTRQGRDHEQYF	TGTGCCAGCAGCACCCGACAGGGAAGGGATCACGAGCAGTACTTC
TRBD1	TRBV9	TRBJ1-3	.	CASSPLGDRVLSGNTIYF	TGTGCCAGCAGCCCCCTTGGGGACAGGGTATTGTCTGGAAACACCATATATTTT
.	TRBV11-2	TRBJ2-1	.	CASSLRYQAGIKQFF	TGTGCCAGCAGCTTACGTTATCAGGCGGGTATCAAGCAGTTCTTC